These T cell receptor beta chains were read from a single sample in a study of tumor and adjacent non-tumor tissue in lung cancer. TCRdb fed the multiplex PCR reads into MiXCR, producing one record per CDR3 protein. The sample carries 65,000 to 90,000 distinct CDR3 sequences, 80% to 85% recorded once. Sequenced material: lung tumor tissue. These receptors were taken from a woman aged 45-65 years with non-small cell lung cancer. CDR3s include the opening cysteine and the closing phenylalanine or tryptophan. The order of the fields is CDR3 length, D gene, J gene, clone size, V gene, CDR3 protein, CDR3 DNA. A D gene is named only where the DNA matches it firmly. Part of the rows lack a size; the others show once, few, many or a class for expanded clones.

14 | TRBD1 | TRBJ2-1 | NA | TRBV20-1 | CSANPGQNHDEQFF | TGCAGTGCTAACCCGGGACAGAACCACGATGAGCAGTTCTTC
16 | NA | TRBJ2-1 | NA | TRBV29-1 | CRVEDVGGLNSNEQFF | TGCAGGGTTGAAGATGTCGGGGGATTAAACTCCAATGAGCAATTCTTC
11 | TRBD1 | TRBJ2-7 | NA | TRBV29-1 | CAGRTGAEHYF | TGCGCCGGGAGGACAGGGGCCGAGCACTACTTC
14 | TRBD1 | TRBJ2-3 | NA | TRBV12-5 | CANGKTGGSVTQYF | TGTGCTAATGGAAAGACAGGGGGTTCAGTTACGCAGTATTTT
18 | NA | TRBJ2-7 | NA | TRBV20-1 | CSARGEVGIRGVSYEQYF | TGCAGTGCTAGAGGGGAAGTTGGGATCAGGGGTGTAAGCTACGAGCAGTACTTC
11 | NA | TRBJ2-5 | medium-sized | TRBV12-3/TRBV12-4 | CASSFEETQYF | TGTGCCAGCAGTTTTGAAGAGACCCAGTACTTC
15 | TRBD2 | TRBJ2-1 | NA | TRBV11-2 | CASRFLAGGDNEQLF | TGTGCCAGCAGGTTTTTAGCGGGAGGAGACAATGAGCAGCTCTTC
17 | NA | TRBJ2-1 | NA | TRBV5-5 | CACSLQLGRAVINEHFF | TGTGCCTGCAGCTTACAGCTGGGACGGGCCGTTATTAATGAGCACTTCTTC
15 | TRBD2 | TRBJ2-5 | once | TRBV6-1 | CVSSGLASLQETQYF | TGTGTCAGCAGCGGACTAGCTTCTCTCCAAGAGACCCAGTACTTT
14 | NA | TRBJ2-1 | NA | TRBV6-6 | CARNNPTDYNEQFF | TGTGCCAGAAATAACCCGACAGATTACAATGAGCAGTTCTTC
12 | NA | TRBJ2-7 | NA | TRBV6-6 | CDSSYSTLEEYF | TGTGACAGCAGTTACTCCACCCTCGAGGAGTACTTC
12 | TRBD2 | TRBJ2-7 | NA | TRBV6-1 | CTSSGDYYERYF | TGTACCAGCTCCGGGGACTACTACGAGCGGTATTTC
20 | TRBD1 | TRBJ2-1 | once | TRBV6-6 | CASSYTAQMIRDRGYNEQIF | TGTGCCAGCAGTTACACAGCTCAAATGATCCGGGACAGGGGGTACAATGAGCAGATCTTC
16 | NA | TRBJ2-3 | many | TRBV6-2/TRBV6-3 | CASSYGFGGSTDTQYF | TGTGCCAGCAGTTACGGGTTCGGAGGGAGCACAGATACGCAGTATTTT
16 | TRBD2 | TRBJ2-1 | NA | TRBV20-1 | CSASGTSWRSINEHFF | TGCAGTGCGTCCGGGACTAGCTGGAGATCTATAAATGAGCACTTCTTC
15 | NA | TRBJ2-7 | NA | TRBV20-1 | CSTRDHRSPAGEQYF | TGCAGTACTAGAGATCACAGGTCCCCCGCCGGGGAGCAGTACTTC
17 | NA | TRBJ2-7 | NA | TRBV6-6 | CASSYSPLSGSTYEQYF | TGTGCCAGCAGTTACTCTCCCCTAAGCGGCAGTACCTACGAGCAGTACTTC
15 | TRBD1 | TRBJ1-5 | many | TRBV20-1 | CSANPQQGAEQPQHF | TGCAGTGCCAATCCTCAACAGGGGGCAGAACAGCCCCAGCATTTT
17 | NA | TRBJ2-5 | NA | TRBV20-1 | CSAISPTTLEPKETQYF | TGCAGCGCTATCAGCCCGACAACCCTTGAGCCCAAAGAGACCCAGTACTTC
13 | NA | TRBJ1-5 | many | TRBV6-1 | CASSVQGNQPQHF | TGTGCCAGCAGTGTCCAGGGGAATCAGCCCCAGCATTTT
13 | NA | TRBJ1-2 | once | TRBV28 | CASSCRVNYGYSF | TGTGCCAGCAGCTGCAGGGTTAACTATGGCTACTCCTTC
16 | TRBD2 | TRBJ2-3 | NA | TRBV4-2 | CASSPWTSGKVDKQYF | TGTGCCAGCAGCCCTTGGACTAGCGGGAAAGTAGATAAGCAGTATTTT
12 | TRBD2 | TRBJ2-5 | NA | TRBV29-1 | CSVGTTEDTQYF | TGTAGCGTCGGGACTACCGAAGATACCCAGTACTTC
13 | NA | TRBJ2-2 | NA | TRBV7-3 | CASSLSASGELFF | TGTGCCAGCAGCTTATCGGCCAGCGGGGAGCTGTTTTTT
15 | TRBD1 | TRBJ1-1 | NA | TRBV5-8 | CVCSTGQGVWAEAFF | TGTGTCTGCAGCACTGGACAGGGGGTATGGGCTGAAGCTTTCTTT
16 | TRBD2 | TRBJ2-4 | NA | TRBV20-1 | CRARDRLAGGKNIQYF | TGCAGAGCTAGAGATCGACTAGCGGGGGGCAAAAACATTCAGTACTTC
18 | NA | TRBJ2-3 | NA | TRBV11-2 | CASSFVTITGWGIDTQYF | TGTGCCAGCAGCTTCGTCACCATAACCGGGTGGGGCATAGATACGCAGTATTTT
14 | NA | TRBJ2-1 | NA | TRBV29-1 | CSPPTYHLSNEQFF | TGCAGCCCTCCTACATACCACTTGAGTAATGAGCAGTTCTTC